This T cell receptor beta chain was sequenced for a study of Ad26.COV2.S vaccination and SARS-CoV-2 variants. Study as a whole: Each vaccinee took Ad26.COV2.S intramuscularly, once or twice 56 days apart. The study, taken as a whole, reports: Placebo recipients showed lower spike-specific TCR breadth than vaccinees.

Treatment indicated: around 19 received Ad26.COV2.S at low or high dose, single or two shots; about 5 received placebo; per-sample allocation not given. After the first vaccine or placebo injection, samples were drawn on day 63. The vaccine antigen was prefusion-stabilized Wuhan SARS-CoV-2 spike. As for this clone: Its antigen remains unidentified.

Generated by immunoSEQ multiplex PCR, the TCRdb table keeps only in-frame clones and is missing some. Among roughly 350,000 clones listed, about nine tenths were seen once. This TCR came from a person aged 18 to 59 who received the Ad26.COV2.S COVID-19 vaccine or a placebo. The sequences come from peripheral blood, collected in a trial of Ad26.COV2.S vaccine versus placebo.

CDR3 nucleotides: TGCAGCGTGAAATTAGCGGGGCACACAGATACGCAGTATTTT. Translated: CSVKLAGHTDTQYF. The chain has TRBV29-1 and TRBJ2-3; TRBD2 agrees at 8 bases. CDR1 and CDR2 (germline): SQVTM, ANQGSEA. Germline trimming cut 6 bases from V and 2 bases from J; bases unmatched to any gene: 7. The CDR3 sequence is 14 residues long.